This T cell receptor (beta chain) originates from a study of blood T cells in healthy people across ages. Study-wide points: Long-lived donors carried more naive CD4+ cells and greater diversity than aged donors. As age increased, TCR beta diversity per million T cells fell in a roughly linear fashion.

Using a J-beta primer mix together with a sample-barcoded 5' primer, a second PCR was run for roughly 7 to 12 cycles. From each sample, at least 2.5 million paired-end reads containing CDR3 were obtained. TCRdb independently ran MiXCR on the 5' RACE reads; one entry per CDR3 protein. In the table there are 500,000 to 600,000 distinct CDR3 sequences, roughly a quarter of which are singletons. Per-sample yields of isolated PBMCs were at least 6 million. Comment on this clonotype: What it binds is not known.

This TCR came from a woman in her 70s in good health. Input material: blood.

The DNA for the CDR3 is TGTGCCAGCAGCTTAACAGCGGCTAGCGTTGGCCATGAGCAGTTCTTC. Encoded protein: CASSLTAASVGHEQFF. The V call is TRBV7-3, the J call TRBJ2-1, with D possibly TRBD2 on 6 matching bases. With 0 bases removed from V and 8 bases from J, the gap between germline ends came to 17 bases. The CDR3 runs to 16 residues. Germline V gene sequence: CDR1 SGHTA, CDR2 FQGTGA.